A single sample gave rise to the 3 T cell receptor beta chains below, sequenced in a study of post-analysis software for immune sequencing data. General study results and limits: TRBV5-6, TRBV5-1 and TRBV20-1 belonged to a set of about 5 TRBV segments that were more frequent in patients than controls.

Libraries were made from TCR beta cDNA, and they carried unique molecular identifiers. A single record per CDR3 protein comes from TCRdb applying MiXCR to the PCR reads. The sample yields about 820,000 distinct CDR3 sequences, 53% seen once. These receptors are not linked to any known antigen. The sequencing input was blood. The receptor set was obtained from a girl aged 5-17 years with multiple sclerosis.

V gene TRBV12-3 or TRBV12-4 combines with J gene TRBJ1-4; D is undetermined. Trimming shortened V by 3 bases and J by 7 bases, and 12 bases separated the two germline ends. The length of the CDR3 is 14 residues. CDR3 DNA sequence: TGTGCCAGCAGTTTCTCCGTCGGGTCTGAAAAACTGTTTTTT. Translation gives CASSFSVGSEKLFF.

There are a few counts of this clonotype. The chain uses TRBV29-1 and TRBJ2-1; TRBD2 matches 8 bases. This CDR3 is built from 16 residues. Germline trimming cut 1 base from V and 3 bases from J; bases unmatched to any gene: 8. Germline V gene data show CDR1 as SQVTM and CDR2 as ANQGSEA. This CDR3 is CSVEGVRAGVYNEQFF. As DNA, the CDR3 is TGCAGCGTTGAAGGGGTCCGAGCGGGAGTCTACAATGAGCAGTTCTTC.

This clonotype has at least ten counts. The V gene is TRBV10-3, the J gene TRBJ2-5; TRBD1 matches 9 bases. The CDR3 extends over 15 amino acids. Germline V gene data show CDR1 as ENHRY and CDR2 as SYGVKD. J lost 2 bases, V lost 1 base, and 2 bases had no gene match. DNA of the CDR3: TGTGCCATCAGTGAGTTGGGACAGGGTCAAGAGACCCAGTACTTC. The encoded protein is CAISELGQGQETQYF.